Included here is one T cell receptor beta chain sequence, with context. The antigen is not known. The data were obtained in a study of graft-versus-host responses after intestinal transplantation. Across the whole study: Transplants were multivisceral, liver-intestinal, or isolated intestinal. Following induction with anti-thymocyte globulin, all recipients were given tacrolimus and steroids for two to three years. General study results and limits: Recipient bone marrow held GvH clones, some seen earlier in ileum or blood. Patients with graft-donor T cell macrochimerism had high graft-versus-host to host-versus-graft clonal ratios in allografts.

Clones were read by immunoSEQ multiplex PCR, and TCRdb kept only the in-frame ones, dropping some. The sample lists some 140,000 clones; roughly 92% were seen once. V lost 5 bases to trimming and J lost 1 base, with 8 bases between them. The CDR3 has 12 residues. The germline V gene has CDR1 SQVTM and CDR2 ANQGSEA. The origin of this receptor is a human donor who received an intestinal transplant. The input for sequencing was unstimulated CD4+ T cells sorted from spleen or lymph node cells, taken before intestinal transplant. The chain joins TRBV29-1 to TRBJ2-5; D gene uncertain. CDR3 residues: CSVSSFQETQYF. The CDR3 DNA reads as TGCAGCGTTTCCAGTTTCCAAGAGACCCAGTACTTC.